Listed below are T cell receptor beta chains from one sample, sequenced in a study of blood T cell repertoires in COVID-19. Only in-frame clones appear in the TCRdb table, and some are missing; sequencing was by immunoSEQ multiplex PCR. There are about 150,000 clones in the sample; about 86% occur only once, and around 3.5% lies in the top ten. Sequencing was performed on peripheral blood. The receptors here all came from a man between 65 and 85 years old with acute or convalescent COVID-19. Each CDR3 is given with its conserved first and last residue. D genes are given only for firm matches. The size field is filled for only some rows; it gives once, few, many or a size class.

j_call clone_size v_call d_call cdr3_aa cdr3_nt
TRBJ2-7 NA TRBV28 NA CASWTVPLEQYF TGTGCCAGCTGGACAGTTCCCCTCGAGCAGTACTTC
TRBJ2-3 NA TRBV6-1 TRBD2 CASSELAGGTTDTQYF TGTGCCAGCAGTGAACTAGCGGGAGGTACCACAGATACGCAGTATTTT
TRBJ2-7 NA TRBV7-9 TRBD1 CASSLGTGVASEQYF TGTGCCAGCAGCTTAGGGACAGGCGTAGCCTCCGAGCAGTACTTC
TRBJ1-2 NA TRBV5-1 NA CASSPTGPSYGYTF TGCGCCAGCAGCCCGACAGGTCCAAGTTATGGCTACACCTTC
TRBJ2-3 NA TRBV5-1 TRBD2 CASSPGLAGGLTDTQYF TGCGCCAGCTCGCCGGGACTAGCGGGAGGGCTTACAGATACGCAGTATTTT
TRBJ2-7 NA TRBV14 NA CASSHYSYEQYF TGTGCCAGCAGCCACTACAGTTACGAGCAGTACTTC
TRBJ1-5 few TRBV7-9 TRBD1 CASSLGGQGNQPQHF TGTGCCAGCAGCTTAGGGGGACAGGGGAATCAGCCCCAGCATTTT
TRBJ2-3 NA TRBV19 TRBD2 CASSSWTSGRQDTQYF TGTGCCAGTAGTTCCTGGACTAGCGGGAGGCAAGATACGCAGTATTTT
TRBJ2-1 NA TRBV28 NA CASRGDYEQFF TGTGCCAGCAGGGGGGACTATGAGCAGTTCTTC
TRBJ2-1 NA TRBV27 NA CASSLLGLEQFF TGTGCCAGCAGTTTACTGGGACTTGAGCAGTTCTTC
TRBJ2-2 NA TRBV9 NA CASTPGGLEVGWNTGELFF TGTGCCAGCACCCCAGGGGGACTAGAGGTGGGGTGGAACACCGGGGAGCTGTTTTTT
TRBJ2-7 NA TRBV18 NA CASSRGTGGPSGTAYEQYF TGTGCCAGCTCACGGGGGACAGGTGGGCCTAGCGGGACTGCCTACGAGCAGTACTTC
TRBJ1-1 NA TRBV9 NA CASSVAGVDTEAFF TGTGCCAGCAGCGTAGCCGGGGTCGACACTGAAGCTTTCTTT
TRBJ2-1 NA TRBV27 TRBD2 CAGSLGLAGNNEQFF TGTGCCGGCAGTTTAGGACTAGCGGGGAACAATGAGCAGTTCTTC
TRBJ2-1 NA TRBV7-7 TRBD2 CASSPDGGGYNEQFF TGTGCTAGCAGCCCGGACGGGGGGGGGTACAATGAGCAGTTCTTC
TRBJ1-5 NA TRBV9 NA CASSEQGSRNQPQHF TGTGCCAGCAGCGAGCAGGGTTCAAGGAATCAGCCCCAGCATTTT
TRBJ2-7 NA TRBV27 TRBD1 CASSPSTGPYEQYF TGTGCCAGCAGTCCGTCGACAGGGCCCTACGAGCAGTACTTC
TRBJ2-7 NA TRBV10-3 TRBD2 CAISSSPGLGGYEQYF TGTGCCATCAGCTCCTCACCGGGACTAGGGGGCTACGAGCAGTACTTC
TRBJ2-6 NA TRBV5-1 TRBD1 CASSLAPGGAGANVLTF TGCGCCAGCAGCTTGGCCCCAGGGGGCGCTGGGGCCAACGTCCTGACTTTC
TRBJ2-3 NA TRBV11-2 NA CASSHRLDTDTQYF TGTGCCAGCAGTCATCGACTAGACACAGATACGCAGTATTTT
TRBJ2-2 NA TRBV7-3 TRBD2 CASSLAGVGNTGELFF TGTGCCAGCAGCTTAGCGGGAGTTGGGAACACCGGGGAGCTGTTTTTT
TRBJ1-4 NA TRBV2 NA CASSELLGGSEKLFF TGTGCCAGCAGTGAATTACTGGGAGGGAGCGAAAAACTGTTTTTT